These T cell receptor beta chains were read from a single sample in a study of blood T cell repertoires in COVID-19. Sequencing used immunoSEQ multiplex PCR; TCRdb keeps in-frame clones, though not all of them. The sample contains approximately 100,000 clones, roughly 85% of which appear only once. The sample consisted of peripheral blood. Receptors originate from a man of 80 years or more with acute or convalescent COVID-19. Each CDR3 is given with its conserved first and last residue. The order of the fields is J gene, D gene, V gene, clone size, CDR3 protein, CDR3 DNA. The D gene is left open where the match is weak. Clone size is shown for a subset of rows, as once, few, many or a class of expanded clone.

>TRBJ1-5|NA|TRBV5-4|NA
CASIQVSLYSNQPQHF
TGTGCCAGCATCCAGGTCTCTTTATATAGCAATCAGCCCCAGCATTTT
>TRBJ1-5|NA|TRBV15|few
CATSRGRDGQPQHF
TGTGCCACCAGCAGAGGCAGGGATGGTCAGCCCCAGCATTTT
>TRBJ1-4|TRBD1|TRBV10-3|NA
CAISYGQGALEKLFF
TGTGCCATCAGTTATGGACAGGGGGCACTGGAAAAACTGTTTTTT
>TRBJ2-2|TRBD1|TRBV5-1|once
CASSVPGTGFSGELFF
TGCGCCAGCAGCGTGCCCGGGACAGGGTTCTCCGGGGAGCTGTTTTTT
>TRBJ1-4|NA|TRBV28|NA
CASSFQAPNEKLFF
TGTGCCAGCAGTTTTCAAGCACCTAATGAAAAACTGTTTTTT
>TRBJ2-5|TRBD2|TRBV2|NA
CASSEGGIVKTQYF
TGTGCCAGCAGTGAGGGAGGGATCGTAAAGACCCAGTACTTC
>TRBJ2-5|TRBD2|TRBV18|NA
CASSPRLAGVRQETQYF
TGTGCCAGCTCACCGCGTCTAGCGGGAGTGAGGCAAGAGACCCAGTACTTC
>TRBJ1-5|TRBD1|TRBV6-4|once
CASSEGDSRSAQHF
TGTGCCAGCAGTGAAGGGGACAGTCGGTCGGCCCAGCATTTT
>TRBJ2-2|TRBD1|TRBV6-1|NA
CASTLGQGGTGELFF
TGTGCCAGCACCTTGGGACAGGGGGGTACCGGGGAGCTGTTTTTT
>TRBJ2-5|NA|TRBV2|NA
CASPGRETQYF
TGTGCCAGCCCTGGGAGAGAGACCCAGTACTTC
>TRBJ1-1|NA|TRBV7-9|NA
CASSHQVTEAFF
TGTGCCAGCAGCCATCAGGTTACTGAAGCTTTCTTT
>TRBJ2-2|NA|TRBV2|NA
CASSWALAATGELFF
TGTGCCAGCAGTTGGGCGCTAGCAGCGACCGGGGAGCTGTTTTTT
>TRBJ2-7|NA|TRBV30|NA
CAWSVSLTNTIREQYF
TGTGCCTGGAGTGTCTCACTGACAAATACGATTAGGGAGCAGTACTTC
>TRBJ2-1|TRBD2|TRBV6-4|NA
CASSGTSGSNEQFF
TGTGCCAGCAGCGGGACTAGCGGGAGCAATGAGCAGTTCTTC
>TRBJ1-3|NA|TRBV6-1|NA
CASSEYVGSSGNTIYF
TGTGCCAGCAGTGAATACGTTGGCAGCTCTGGAAACACCATATATTTT
>TRBJ2-2|NA|TRBV11-2|NA
CASSLNAGMFAGELFF
TGTGCCAGCAGCTTAAACGCGGGAATGTTTGCCGGGGAGCTGTTTTTT
>TRBJ2-7|TRBD2|TRBV19|NA
CASKEAGGREQYF
TGTGCCAGTAAGGAAGCGGGAGGGCGGGAGCAGTACTTC
>TRBJ2-7|TRBD2|TRBV19|NA
CASSNTLGLAGVSEQYF
TGTGCCAGTAGTAATACCCTCGGACTAGCGGGAGTGAGTGAGCAGTACTTC
>TRBJ2-1|NA|TRBV7-2|NA
CASSWLQGNEQFF
TGTGCCAGCAGCTGGTTACAGGGCAATGAGCAGTTCTTC
>TRBJ2-7|NA|TRBV7-2|NA
CASSLGESASYEQYF
TGTGCCAGCAGCTTAGGGGAGTCAGCCTCCTACGAGCAGTACTTC
>TRBJ1-1|NA|TRBV20-1|once
CSAPPDSEAFF
TGCAGTGCGCCCCCGGACAGCGAAGCTTTCTTT
>TRBJ1-4|NA|TRBV7-6|NA
CASSLYDEKLFF
TGTGCCAGCAGCCTATATGATGAAAAACTGTTTTTT
>TRBJ2-1|NA|TRBV10-1|NA
CASSEGAANEQFF
TGCGCCAGCAGTGAGGGGGCAGCTAATGAGCAGTTCTTC
>TRBJ2-1|TRBD2|TRBV9|NA
CASSVGLAGVSEQFF
TGTGCCAGCAGCGTAGGGCTAGCGGGAGTTAGCGAGCAGTTCTTC
>TRBJ2-2|NA|TRBV29-1|NA
CSGERNTGELFF
TGCAGCGGAGAGAGGAACACCGGGGAGCTGTTTTTT
>TRBJ2-1|NA|TRBV7-9|once
CASSTRLVSYNEQFF
TGTGCCAGCAGCACGCGACTAGTTAGTTACAATGAGCAGTTCTTC
>TRBJ2-2|NA|TRBV15|NA
CATSGARLGGELFF
TGTGCCACCAGCGGGGCCCGGCTAGGCGGGGAGCTGTTTTTT
>TRBJ2-2|TRBD1|TRBV18|NA
CASSRQGMNTGELFF
TGTGCCAGCTCACGACAGGGTATGAACACCGGGGAGCTGTTTTTT
>TRBJ2-1|TRBD2|TRBV18|NA
CASSPLAGGGTNEQFF
TGTGCCAGCTCCCCCTTAGCGGGAGGGGGAACCAATGAGCAGTTCTTC